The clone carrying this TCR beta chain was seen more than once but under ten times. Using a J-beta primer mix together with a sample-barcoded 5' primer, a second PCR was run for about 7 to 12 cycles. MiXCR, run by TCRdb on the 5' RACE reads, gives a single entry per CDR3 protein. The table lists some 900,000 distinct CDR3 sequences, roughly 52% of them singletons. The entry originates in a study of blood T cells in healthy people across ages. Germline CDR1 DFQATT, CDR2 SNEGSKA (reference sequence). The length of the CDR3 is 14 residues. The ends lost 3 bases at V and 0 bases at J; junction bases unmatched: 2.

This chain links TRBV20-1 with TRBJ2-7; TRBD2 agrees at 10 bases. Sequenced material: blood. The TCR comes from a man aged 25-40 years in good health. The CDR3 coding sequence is TGCAGTGCTAGTTGGACTAGCGGCTCCTACGAGCAGTACTTC. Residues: CSASWTSGSYEQYF.